The 7 T cell receptor beta chains below come from one sample, sequenced in a study of early T cells in non-severe SARS-CoV-2 infection. TCRdb itself ran the 5' RACE reads through MiXCR, one entry per CDR3 protein. The sample yields 40,000 to 55,000 distinct CDR3 sequences, approximately 4% seen once. The source material was whole blood. The receptors here all came from an adult who was a healthcare worker with PCR-confirmed SARS-CoV-2 infection or an uninfected control (not recorded which).

This clonotype was seen ten or more times. The chain joins TRBV5-1 to TRBJ2-3; 7 positions match TRBD1. This CDR3 is 14 amino acids long. J gave up 2 bases and V 4 bases, and 4 bases lay outside the gene matches. Germline CDR1 and CDR2: SGHRS and YFSETQ. Written as DNA, the CDR3 is TGCGCCAGCAGCCCGGGACAGACCACAGATACGCAGTATTTT. Translating gives CASSPGQTTDTQYF.

This clonotype was counted many times. V gene TRBV7-6 combines with J gene TRBJ2-1; 7 bases fit TRBD1. CDR3 length: 16 residues. Germline-derived CDR1 and CDR2 are SGHVS and FNYEAQ. Losses at the gene ends were 2 bases for V and 3 bases for J; bases not matched to a gene: 7. The CDR3 nucleotides are TGTGCCAGCAGCTTACAGGGGACAGCGTTCTACAATGAGCAGTTCTTC. As protein: CASSLQGTAFYNEQFF.

This clonotype was found a few times. The genes are TRBV29-1 and TRBJ2-3; no reliable D call. The V gene's germline CDR1 is SQVTM and CDR2 ANQGSEA. V dropped 3 bases and J dropped 8 bases, with 3 bases sitting between them. The CDR3 has 9 amino acids. CDR3 sequence: CSVDGTQYF. The CDR3 region has the DNA TGCAGCGTTGACGGTACGCAGTATTTT.

This clonotype has a count of ten or more. The gene calls are TRBV7-9 and TRBJ2-1; no reliable D call. CDR1 is SEHNR and CDR2 is FQNEAQ in the germline V gene (reference sequence). The V end was cut by 2 bases, the J end by 2 bases, with 4 bases between. The CDR3 is 13 residues long. For the CDR3, the DNA is TGTGCCAGCAGCTTACCTACCTACAATGAGCAGTTCTTC. It encodes CASSLPTYNEQFF.

This clonotype was observed many times. V usage is TRBV13 and J usage is TRBJ1-1; perhaps TRBD1 as D (5 bases). The CDR3 consists of 14 residues. V lost 6 bases and J 3 bases, leaving 14 bases between the germline ends. The germline V gene has CDR1 PRHDT and CDR2 FYEKMQ (reference sequence). Written as DNA, the CDR3 is TGTGCCAGCAGGCGTTGGGGGGAAGACACTGAAGCTTTCTTT. Protein product: CASRRWGEDTEAFF. Complete variable domain (other parts from reference TRBV13 and TRBJ1-1): AAGVIQSPRHLIKEKRETATLKCYPIPRHDTVYWYQQGPGQDPQFLISFYEKMQSDKGSIPDRFSAQQFSDYHSELNMSSLELGDSALYFCASRRWGEDTEAFFGQGTRLTVV.

This clonotype was recorded at least ten times. V is TRBV21-1 and J is TRBJ2-6; TRBD2, the D gene given by the table, was not confirmed from the DNA. TRBV21-1 is described as a pseudogene. This CDR3 contains 15 residues. CDR3 amino acids: CAPPGEGSGANVLTF. DNA for the CDR3: TGTGCCCCCCCCGGGGAGGGGTCTGGGGCCAACGTCCTGACTTTC.

This clonotype has ten or more counts. The rearrangement uses TRBV29-1 and TRBJ2-1, with a tentative D call TRBD2 (6 bases). Germline CDR1 reads SQVTM; CDR2 reads ANQGSEA. The CDR3 length is 15 residues. Trimming shortened V by 4 bases and J by 2 bases, and 15 bases separated the two germline ends. DNA for the CDR3: TGCAGCGTTGTCTCCGAGACTAGACCCTACAATGAGCAGTTCTTC. The encoded protein is CSVVSETRPYNEQFF.